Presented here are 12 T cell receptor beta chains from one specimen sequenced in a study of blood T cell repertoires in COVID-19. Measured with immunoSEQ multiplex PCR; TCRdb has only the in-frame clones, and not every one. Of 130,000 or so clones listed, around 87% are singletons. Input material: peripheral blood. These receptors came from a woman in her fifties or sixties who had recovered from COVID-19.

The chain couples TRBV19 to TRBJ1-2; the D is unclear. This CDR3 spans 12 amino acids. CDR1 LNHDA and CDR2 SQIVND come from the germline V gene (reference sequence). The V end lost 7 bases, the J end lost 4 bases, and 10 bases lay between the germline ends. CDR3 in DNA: TGTGCCAGTACGGGGAAGATCTATGGCTACACCTTC. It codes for CASTGKIYGYTF.

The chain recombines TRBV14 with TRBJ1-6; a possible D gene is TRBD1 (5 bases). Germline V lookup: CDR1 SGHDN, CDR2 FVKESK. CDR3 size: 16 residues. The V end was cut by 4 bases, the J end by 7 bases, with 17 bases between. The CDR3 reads CASSLRGQGGNSPLHF. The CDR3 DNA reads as TGTGCCAGCAGCCTACGGGGCCAGGGAGGGAATTCACCCCTCCACTTT.

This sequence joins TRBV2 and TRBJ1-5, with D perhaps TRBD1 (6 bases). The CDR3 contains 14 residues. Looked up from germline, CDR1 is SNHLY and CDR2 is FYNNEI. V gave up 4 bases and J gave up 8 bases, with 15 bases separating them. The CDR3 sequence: CASSVWDGTKPQHF. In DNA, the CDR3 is TGTGCCAGCAGTGTTTGGGACGGGACAAAGCCCCAGCATTTT. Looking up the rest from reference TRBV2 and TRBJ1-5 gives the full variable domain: EPEVTQTPSHQVTQMGQEVILRCVPISNHLYFYWYRQILGQKVEFLVSFYNNEISEKSEIFDDQFSVERPDGSNFTLKIRSTKLEDSAMYFCASSVWDGTKPQHFGDGTRLSIL.

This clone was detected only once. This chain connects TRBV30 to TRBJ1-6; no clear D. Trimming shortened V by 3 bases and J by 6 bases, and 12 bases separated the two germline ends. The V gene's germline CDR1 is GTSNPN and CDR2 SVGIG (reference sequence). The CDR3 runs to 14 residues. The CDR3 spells CAWSGQRANSPLHF. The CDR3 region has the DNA TGTGCCTGGAGCGGGCAGCGGGCTAATTCACCCCTCCACTTT. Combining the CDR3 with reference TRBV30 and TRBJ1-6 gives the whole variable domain SQTIHQWPATLVQPVGSPLSLECTVEGTSNPNLYWYRQAAGRGLQLLFYSVGIGQISSEVPQNLSASRPQDRQFILSSKKLLLSDSGFYLCAWSGQRANSPLHFGNGTRLTVT.

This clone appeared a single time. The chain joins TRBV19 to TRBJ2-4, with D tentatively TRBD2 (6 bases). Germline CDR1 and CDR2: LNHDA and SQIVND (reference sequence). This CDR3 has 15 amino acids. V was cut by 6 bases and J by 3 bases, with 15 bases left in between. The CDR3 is CASRSGHGSKNIQYF. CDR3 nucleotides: TGTGCCAGTAGATCAGGACACGGGAGCAAAAACATTCAGTACTTC.

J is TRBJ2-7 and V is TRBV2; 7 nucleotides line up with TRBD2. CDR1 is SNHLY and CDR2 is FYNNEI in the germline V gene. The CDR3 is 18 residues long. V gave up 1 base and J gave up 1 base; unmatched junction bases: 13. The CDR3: CASSEEPEWAGVSYEQYF. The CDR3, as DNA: TGTGCCAGCAGTGAAGAGCCTGAATGGGCGGGAGTTTCCTACGAGCAGTACTTC. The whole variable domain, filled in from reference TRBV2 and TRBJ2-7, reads EPEVTQTPSHQVTQMGQEVILRCVPISNHLYFYWYRQILGQKVEFLVSFYNNEISEKSEIFDDQFSVERPDGSNFTLKIRSTKLEDSAMYFCASSEEPEWAGVSYEQYFGPGTRLTVT.

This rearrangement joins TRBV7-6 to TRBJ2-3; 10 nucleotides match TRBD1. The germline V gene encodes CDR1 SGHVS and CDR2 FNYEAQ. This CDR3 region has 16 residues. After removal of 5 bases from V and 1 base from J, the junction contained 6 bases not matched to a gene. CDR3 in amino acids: CASSRGQGFGTDTQYF. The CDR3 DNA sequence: TGTGCCAGCAGCCGGGGACAGGGGTTTGGCACAGATACGCAGTATTTT.

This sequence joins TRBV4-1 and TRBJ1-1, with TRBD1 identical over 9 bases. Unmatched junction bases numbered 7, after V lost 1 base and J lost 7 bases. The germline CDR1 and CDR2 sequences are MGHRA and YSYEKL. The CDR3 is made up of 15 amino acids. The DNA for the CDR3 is TGCGCCAGCAGCCAAGCATCGACAGGGGGTTATGAAGCTTTCTTT. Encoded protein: CASSQASTGGYEAFF.

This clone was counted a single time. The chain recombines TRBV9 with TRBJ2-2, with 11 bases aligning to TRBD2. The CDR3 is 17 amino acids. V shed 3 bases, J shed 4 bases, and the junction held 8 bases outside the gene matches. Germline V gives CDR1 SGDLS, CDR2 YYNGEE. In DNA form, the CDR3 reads TGTGCCAGCAGCGCGATAGCGGGGGGGCGCGGCACCGGGGAGCTGTTTTTT. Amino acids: CASSAIAGGRGTGELFF.

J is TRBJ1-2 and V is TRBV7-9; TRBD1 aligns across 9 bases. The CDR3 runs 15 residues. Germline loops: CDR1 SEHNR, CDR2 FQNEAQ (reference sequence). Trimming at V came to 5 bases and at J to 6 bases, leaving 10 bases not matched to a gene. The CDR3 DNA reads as TGTGCCAGCAGCCTAGGGACAGGGCCGGAGCATGGCTACACCTTC. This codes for CASSLGTGPEHGYTF.

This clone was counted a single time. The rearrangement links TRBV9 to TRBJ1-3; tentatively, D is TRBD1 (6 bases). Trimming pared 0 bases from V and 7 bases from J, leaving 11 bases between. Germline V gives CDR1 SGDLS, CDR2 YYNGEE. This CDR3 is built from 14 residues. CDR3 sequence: CASSVGRGVNTIYF. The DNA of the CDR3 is TGTGCCAGCAGCGTAGGCAGGGGTGTGAACACCATATATTTT.

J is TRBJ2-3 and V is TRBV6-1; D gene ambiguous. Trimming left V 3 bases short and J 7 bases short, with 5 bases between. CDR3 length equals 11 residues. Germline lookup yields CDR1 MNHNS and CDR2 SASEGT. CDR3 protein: CASSDTNTQYF. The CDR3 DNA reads TGTGCCAGCAGTGATACTAATACGCAGTATTTT.